The rows below give T cell receptor beta chains drawn from one sample of a study of OX40 agonist ivuxolimab in advanced cancers. The table came from immunoSEQ multiplex PCR; TCRdb's copy has only in-frame clones and leaves some out. Of 25,000 to 30,000 clones in the sample, approximately 83% were seen once. The material was CD4+ or CD8+ T cells sorted from blood, obtained in a trial of the OX40 agonist ivuxolimab. These receptors all come from an adult with an advanced solid tumor such as melanoma, head and neck, liver or kidney cancer. CDR3s include the opening cysteine and the closing phenylalanine or tryptophan. The D gene is left open where the match is weak.

V: TRBV27
D: NA
CDR3: CASSYSRRGRVQGNQPQHF

V: TRBV11-2
D: NA
CDR3: CASSLVLAKNIQYF

V: TRBV5-1
D: NA
CDR3: CASSFGGGIHTEAFF

V: TRBV7-6
D: TRBD1
CDR3: CASSSGQGGNEQFF

V: TRBV5-5
D: NA
CDR3: CASSSMGGRYEAFF

V: TRBV7-9
D: TRBD1
CDR3: CASSLLRIDRGNYGYTF

V: TRBV9
D: NA
CDR3: CASSVVGGGGKETQYF

V: TRBV5-6
D: TRBD2
CDR3: CASSPGGYQETQYF

V: TRBV7-6
D: NA
CDR3: CASSLTEFSSYNEQFF

V: TRBV6-1
D: NA
CDR3: CASSVAGGAVGVGAFF

V: TRBV10-1
D: NA
CDR3: CASSESMLGADTQYF

V: TRBV5-1
D: TRBD1
CDR3: CASSGSTGDSPLHF

V: TRBV13
D: NA
CDR3: CASCGDSSYNEQFF

V: TRBV6-1
D: TRBD1
CDR3: CASNGQGLVRAQHF

V: TRBV27
D: NA
CDR3: CASSPSRYNEQFF

V: TRBV18
D: NA
CDR3: CASSTGTVATNEKLFF

V: TRBV4-2
D: NA
CDR3: CASSSWGAGELFF

V: TRBV29-1
D: NA
CDR3: CSVDADRGGNTEAFF

V: TRBV4-1
D: NA
CDR3: CASSPRHISHQPQHF

V: TRBV19
D: TRBD1
CDR3: CASSIGGGGTEAFF

V: TRBV27
D: TRBD1
CDR3: CASSLDRGLSTDTQYF

V: TRBV5-1
D: TRBD1
CDR3: CASSPGQSTDTQYF

V: TRBV10-1
D: NA
CDR3: CASSDSGSTEAFF

V: TRBV2
D: TRBD2
CDR3: CASSVPSGGDFQETQYF

V: TRBV7-9
D: NA
CDR3: CASSLPRTFSTDTQYF